The table lists the clone carrying this T cell receptor (beta chain) with a few counts. Looked up from germline, CDR1 is SEHNR and CDR2 is FQNEAQ (reference sequence). V was shortened by 4 bases and J by 1 base, with 13 bases between the two germline ends. This CDR3 contains 16 residues. This sample was taken from a study of blood T cell repertoires in COVID-19. At the level of the study: Samples representing acute and convalescent COVID-19 were sourced from the United States, Italy and Spain. Nucleic acid was either cDNA or gDNA, and it came from T cells, B-cell-depleted T cells, or PBMCs.

As originally analysed: Estimated nucleated cell counts came from reference gene primer amplification. Sequencing used immunoSEQ multiplex PCR; TCRdb keeps in-frame clones, though not all of them. V and J calls and clone size are as listed in that table; D and trimming were resolved from the DNA. The table lists over 200,000 clones, roughly 90% of them singletons, with around 2.8% in the top ten. This chain connects TRBV7-9 to TRBJ2-2; D possibly corresponds to TRBD1 (6 bases). The specimen was peripheral blood. This sequence was found in a woman in her sixties or seventies with acute or convalescent COVID-19. This CDR3 reads CASSSADRLNTGELFF. The CDR3 nucleotides are TGTGCCAGCAGCTCAGCCGACAGGTTGAACACCGGGGAGCTGTTTTTT. The variable domain in full, completed from reference TRBV7-9 and TRBJ2-2, reads DTGVSQNPRHKITKRGQNVTFRCDPISEHNRLYWYRQTLGQGPEFLTYFQNEAQLEKSRLLSDRFSAERPKGSFSTLEIQRTEQGDSAMYLCASSSADRLNTGELFFGEGSRLTVL.